A selection of T cell receptor beta chains follows, all from one sample in a study of T cell responses to AZD1222 COVID-19 vaccine. Here immunoSEQ multiplex PCR was the method, and the copy in TCRdb shows in-frame clones only, minus some. This table has 100,000 to 150,000 clones, roughly 89% appearing once. The source material was peripheral blood, sampled on day 0 of MenACWY control vaccination. The receptors here all came from an adult in good health. Both conserved end residues are part of each CDR3. Each record gives: CDR3 DNA, CDR3 protein, clone size, D gene, J gene, V gene. A D gene is named only where the DNA matches it firmly. Clone size appears in some rows only: once, few, many, or a class for an expanded clone.

DNA: TGTGCCAGCAGCCTGGACAGAATGAACACTGAAGCTTTCTTT; CDR3: CASSLDRMNTEAFF; size: once; D: .; J: TRBJ1-1; V: TRBV7-2
DNA: TGTGCCATCGGGACAGGGGGCACTGAAGCTTTCTTT; CDR3: CAIGTGGTEAFF; size: many; D: TRBD1; J: TRBJ1-1; V: TRBV10-3
DNA: TGCGCCAGCAGCCCCTTTGGGCTAGCGGGGTCCCTCCGGGGAGATACGCAGTATTTT; CDR3: CASSPFGLAGSLRGDTQYF; size: .; D: TRBD2; J: TRBJ2-3; V: TRBV10-1
DNA: TGTGCCAGCAGCTTAATCTACAATGAGCAGTTCTTC; CDR3: CASSLIYNEQFF; size: .; D: .; J: TRBJ2-1; V: TRBV7-8
DNA: TGTGCCAGCAGCTTAGTAGGGCCACCGAAATTC; CDR3: CASSLVGPPKF; size: .; D: .; J: TRBJ2-7; V: TRBV11-3
DNA: TGTGCCACCAGTGATACCATGGAGGGGAGCTCCTACAATGAGCAGTTCTTC; CDR3: CATSDTMEGSSYNEQFF; size: .; D: .; J: TRBJ2-1; V: TRBV24-1
DNA: TGTGCCAGCAGCCAAACCCTCCTCCCGGTGGATTCACCCCTCCACTTT; CDR3: CASSQTLLPVDSPLHF; size: .; D: .; J: TRBJ1-6; V: TRBV3-1/TRBV3-2
DNA: TGTGCCAGCAGCCATTTTAGCGGCGGGAGCGGCACAGATACGCAGTATTTT; CDR3: CASSHFSGGSGTDTQYF; size: once; D: TRBD2; J: TRBJ2-3; V: TRBV4-2
DNA: TGTGCCAGCAGCTTGGGGCCCCCGCCCCAGCATTTT; CDR3: CASSLGPPPQHF; size: .; D: .; J: TRBJ1-5; V: TRBV5-8
DNA: TGTGCCAGCAGCCAGGGTACTAGGGGAGAGCAGTTCTTC; CDR3: CASSQGTRGEQFF; size: .; D: .; J: TRBJ2-1; V: TRBV3-1/TRBV3-2
DNA: TGTGCCAGCAGCATCACCCGGGACAGTAGCTCCTATAATTCACCCCTCCACTTT; CDR3: CASSITRDSSSYNSPLHF; size: medium-sized; D: TRBD1; J: TRBJ1-6; V: TRBV7-8
DNA: TGTGCCAGCAGCCCCGAGCCCCGGTCTGAGCAGTTCTTC; CDR3: CASSPEPRSEQFF; size: many; D: .; J: TRBJ2-1; V: TRBV5-4
DNA: TGTGCCAGCAGTAGGGACGGAAACTATGGCTACACCTTC; CDR3: CASSRDGNYGYTF; size: few; D: .; J: TRBJ1-2; V: TRBV2
DNA: TGCGCCAGCAGCTTGGGCGGGATCGGCTCCTACGAGCAGTACTTC; CDR3: CASSLGGIGSYEQYF; size: .; D: .; J: TRBJ2-7; V: TRBV5-1
DNA: TGTGCCTGGAGCGAACCGGGGTTCTCCTACGAGCAGTACTTC; CDR3: CAWSEPGFSYEQYF; size: .; D: .; J: TRBJ2-7; V: TRBV30
DNA: TGTGCCAGCAGCAAAGGACAGGGGTCCTACAATGAGCAGTTCTTC; CDR3: CASSKGQGSYNEQFF; size: .; D: TRBD1; J: TRBJ2-1; V: TRBV9
DNA: TGTGCCAGCAGTGCAGGGGGGGAAAGCTCTGGGGCCAACGTCCTGACTTTC; CDR3: CASSAGGESSGANVLTF; size: .; D: .; J: TRBJ2-6; V: TRBV6-4
DNA: TGTGCCAGCTCACTTACAGGGGATTACGAGCAGTACTTC; CDR3: CASSLTGDYEQYF; size: few; D: TRBD1; J: TRBJ2-7; V: TRBV18
DNA: TGTGCCAGCAATGGTCGGCTGACAACTAAAGAGACCCAGTACTTC; CDR3: CASNGRLTTKETQYF; size: .; D: .; J: TRBJ2-5; V: TRBV6-5
DNA: TGTGCCAGTAGTCGACGGTGGAGCTCCTACGAGCAGTACTTC; CDR3: CASSRRWSSYEQYF; size: few; D: .; J: TRBJ2-7; V: TRBV19
DNA: TGTGCCCGCTTAGAGACCCAGTACTTC; CDR3: CARLETQYF; size: .; D: .; J: TRBJ2-5; V: TRBV6-4
DNA: TGTGCCTCCAAGGGGCTCACTGGGGCTACGCAGTATTTT; CDR3: CASKGLTGATQYF; size: .; D: .; J: TRBJ2-3; V: TRBV6-5
DNA: TGTGCTAGTGGTTTGGTAGTTGGGACAGGGGATCGTGGCTACACCTTC; CDR3: CASGLVVGTGDRGYTF; size: .; D: TRBD1; J: TRBJ1-2; V: TRBV12-5
DNA: TGTGCCAGCAGCCCCCAGGGGTCCCAACAGAACACTGAAGCTTTCTTT; CDR3: CASSPQGSQQNTEAFF; size: .; D: .; J: TRBJ1-1; V: TRBV5-6
DNA: TGTGCCAGCAGTAGGACCGGACAGATCAATCAGCCCCAGCATTTT; CDR3: CASSRTGQINQPQHF; size: .; D: .; J: TRBJ1-5; V: TRBV6-5
DNA: TGTGCCAGCAGCTTAAGCCGGCAGGGACAGGAGACCCAGTACTTC; CDR3: CASSLSRQGQETQYF; size: .; D: TRBD1; J: TRBJ2-5; V: TRBV7-9
DNA: TGTGCCACCAGCAGAGTCGGTGGTTATAGCAATCAGCCCCAGCATTTT; CDR3: CATSRVGGYSNQPQHF; size: .; D: .; J: TRBJ1-5; V: TRBV15
DNA: TGTGCCATCACGGGCGGAGGGCCATTCGGCGGTGAGCAGTTCTTC; CDR3: CAITGGGPFGGEQFF; size: .; D: .; J: TRBJ2-1; V: TRBV10-3
DNA: TGTGCCAGCAGCCCTGGCAGGGTCTCCTATAATTCACCCCTCCACTTT; CDR3: CASSPGRVSYNSPLHF; size: .; D: .; J: TRBJ1-6; V: TRBV5-6
DNA: TGTGCCAGCAGCTTAGGGTGGGGTGAATTAAACTACGAGCAGTACTTC; CDR3: CASSLGWGELNYEQYF; size: .; D: .; J: TRBJ2-7; V: TRBV7-9
DNA: TGTGCCAGCAGCAGGGGGGGCGGCAATCAGCCCCAGCATTTT; CDR3: CASSRGGGNQPQHF; size: .; D: .; J: TRBJ1-5; V: TRBV7-9
DNA: TGTGCCAGCAGTTCACTAGCGGGAGGGGGGAATGAGCAGTTCTTC; CDR3: CASSSLAGGGNEQFF; size: .; D: TRBD2; J: TRBJ2-1; V: TRBV6-6
DNA: TGTGCCAGCGTAGGACAGGGGCCGAATCAGCCCCAGCATTTT; CDR3: CASVGQGPNQPQHF; size: .; D: TRBD1; J: TRBJ1-5; V: TRBV27
DNA: TGTGCCAGCAGTTTTTCCGACAGAGGCGGCTACACCTTC; CDR3: CASSFSDRGGYTF; size: .; D: .; J: TRBJ1-2; V: TRBV27
DNA: TGCAGCGTTGTTGGTCCACGTAACACTGAAGCTTTCTTT; CDR3: CSVVGPRNTEAFF; size: .; D: .; J: TRBJ1-1; V: TRBV29-1
DNA: TGTGCCACCAGTGATTTGAGGGACCCAGAATACTACAATGAGCAGTTCTTC; CDR3: CATSDLRDPEYYNEQFF; size: .; D: .; J: TRBJ2-1; V: TRBV24-1
DNA: TGTGCCAGCAGCTTAGAACTAGCGGGAAGCTACGAGCAGTACTTC; CDR3: CASSLELAGSYEQYF; size: .; D: TRBD2; J: TRBJ2-7; V: TRBV11-1
DNA: TGTGCCAGCAGCCTTCCAGGACCGCCCGGGTATGAGCAGTTCTTC; CDR3: CASSLPGPPGYEQFF; size: few; D: .; J: TRBJ2-1; V: TRBV13
DNA: TGTGCCAGTAGTAACCAGTACGAGCAGTACTTC; CDR3: CASSNQYEQYF; size: few; D: .; J: TRBJ2-7; V: TRBV19
DNA: TGTGCCAGCAGTTACAGGGGGCAAGACTATGGCTACACCTTC; CDR3: CASSYRGQDYGYTF; size: .; D: TRBD1; J: TRBJ1-2; V: TRBV27
DNA: TGTGCCAACAACTCCGGGACAGTATACACAGATACGCAGTATTTT; CDR3: CANNSGTVYTDTQYF; size: .; D: TRBD1; J: TRBJ2-3; V: TRBV6-4
DNA: TGTGCCAGCTCACCACCGGGGACACCGCGGGAAAAACTGTTTTTT; CDR3: CASSPPGTPREKLFF; size: .; D: .; J: TRBJ1-4; V: TRBV18
DNA: TGTGCCAGCAGCGTAGGGCAGGGAGGGTTTTACGAGCAGTACTTC; CDR3: CASSVGQGGFYEQYF; size: once; D: TRBD2; J: TRBJ2-7; V: TRBV9
DNA: TGTGCCAGAAGCTTGGTAGGTCAGGCGAAGTTAGATACGCAGTATTTT; CDR3: CARSLVGQAKLDTQYF; size: .; D: .; J: TRBJ2-3; V: TRBV5-3
DNA: TGTGCCAGCAGCGTAGCAGGGGAGGATCAGCCCCAGCATTTT; CDR3: CASSVAGEDQPQHF; size: .; D: .; J: TRBJ1-5; V: TRBV9
DNA: TGTGCCAGCAGTTTGGGTGGGGATCAGCCCCAGCATTTT; CDR3: CASSLGGDQPQHF; size: .; D: .; J: TRBJ1-5; V: TRBV12-3/TRBV12-4
DNA: TGCGCCAGCAGCTTGAGGAGCGGGACCCAACGCTCCTACAATGAGCAGTTCTTC; CDR3: CASSLRSGTQRSYNEQFF; size: .; D: TRBD2; J: TRBJ2-1; V: TRBV5-1
DNA: TGTGCCAGCAGTGAACCGCTTTGGGGACCTCAACTGTTCTTC; CDR3: CASSEPLWGPQLFF; size: .; D: .; J: TRBJ2-1; V: TRBV2
DNA: TGTGCCAGCAGTTTCTCCGGGACGATTTATGGCGGCACTGAAGCTTTCTTT; CDR3: CASSFSGTIYGGTEAFF; size: few; D: .; J: TRBJ1-1; V: TRBV28